The 25 T cell receptor beta chains given below trace back to one sample, sequenced in a study of T-cell memory formation after mild COVID-19. TCRdb re-called the 5' RACE reads with MiXCR, one entry per CDR3 protein. The table includes a few hundred thousand distinct CDR3 sequences, 15% to 20% detected once. Material for sequencing was PBMCs or a T cell subset sorted from them (not recorded which). These receptors were collected from a man aged 18-30 years who had mild COVID-19 (a few samples of this study predate the infection). Cell type and time point are not known.

This chain joins TRBV29-1 and TRBJ1-1; D is ambiguous. Per germline, CDR1 SQVTM and CDR2 ANQGSEA. The CDR3 has 14 amino acids. Trimming cost V 7 bases and J 0 bases, with 15 bases left between them. CDR3 residues: CSAVRRPMNTEAFF. CDR3 DNA: TGCAGCGCCGTCCGACGGCCAATGAACACTGAAGCTTTCTTT.

This clonotype has only one observation. J is TRBJ2-5 and V is TRBV25-1; D is perhaps TRBD2 (5 bases). The CDR3 covers 18 residues. V dropped 2 bases and J dropped 0 bases, with 19 bases sitting between them. Per germline, CDR1 MGHDK and CDR2 SYGVNS. The chain's CDR3 is CASSEGLGSGGYQETQYF. The CDR3 DNA is TGTGCCAGCAGTGAAGGTTTAGGGAGCGGCGGGTACCAAGAGACCCAGTACTTC.

Only a few counts were recorded for this clonotype. The chain links TRBV4-2 to TRBJ2-3; 7 nucleotides agree with TRBD2. V shed 1 base, J shed 5 bases, and the junction held 9 bases outside the gene matches. This CDR3 contains 16 residues. Germline lookup yields CDR1 LGHNA and CDR2 YNFKEQ. CDR3 loop: CASSQVARGSGDTQYF. The DNA for the CDR3 is TGTGCCAGCAGCCAAGTGGCGCGGGGGTCCGGAGATACGCAGTATTTT.

This clonotype was seen a handful of times. The V call is TRBV2, the J call TRBJ1-5; D gene unclear. In germline, CDR1 is SNHLY, CDR2 FYNNEI. The CDR3 is made up of 19 amino acids. Trimming removed 4 bases from V and 0 bases from J, with 22 bases in between. This CDR3 is CASSVAGSTRIYSNQPQHF. The DNA for the CDR3 is TGTGCCAGCAGTGTCGCGGGCAGTACCCGGATTTATAGCAATCAGCCCCAGCATTTT.

Only a few counts were recorded for this clonotype. This chain uses TRBV12-3 or TRBV12-4 with TRBJ2-2; 13 bases agree with TRBD2. J lost 4 bases, V lost 3 bases, and 2 bases had no gene match. The CDR3 spans 16 residues. In nucleotides, the CDR3 is TGTGCCAGCAGTTTCGGACTAGCGGGGGCCACCGGGGAGCTGTTTTTT. Its translation: CASSFGLAGATGELFF.

This clonotype was detected a few times. CDR3: CASRLSTEAFF. The CDR3 DNA sequence: TGTGCCAGCAGACTTAGCACTGAAGCTTTCTTT. J is TRBJ1-1 and V is TRBV7-2; D not certain. Deletions cut 6 bases from V and 4 bases from J, with 6 bases between. CDR3 length: 11 amino acids. Germline CDR1 reads SGHTA; CDR2 reads FQGNSA.

This clonotype was counted a few times. The V and J genes are TRBV7-9 and TRBJ1-1; D is uncertain. Germline V gives CDR1 SEHNR, CDR2 FQNEAQ (reference sequence). The V end lost 5 bases, the J end lost 1 base, and 14 bases lay between the germline ends. This CDR3 is built from 15 residues. DNA of the CDR3: TGTGCCAGCAGCCTACTACAATCAGAGAACACTGAAGCTTTCTTT. Amino acids: CASSLLQSENTEAFF.

This chain joins TRBV15 and TRBJ2-3; no clear D. From germline, CDR1 is LNHNV and CDR2 YYDKDF (reference sequence). This CDR3 has 13 amino acids. The V end was cut by 6 bases, the J end by 3 bases, with 10 bases between. This chain's CDR3 is CATRNDWTDTQYF. CDR3 DNA sequence: TGTGCCACCAGGAATGACTGGACAGATACGCAGTATTTT.

This clonotype was counted at least ten times. The chain has TRBV5-8 and TRBJ2-7; 7 positions agree with TRBD1. Germline assignment: CDR1 SGHTS and CDR2 YDEGEE. The CDR3 spans 17 residues. Trimming took 5 bases from V and 2 from J; bases not matched to a gene: 16. CDR3 in amino acids: CASRQGDLNRLAYEQYF. CDR3 nucleotide sequence: TGTGCCAGCAGGCAGGGGGACCTAAATCGTTTAGCCTACGAGCAGTACTTC.

The chain joins TRBV12-3 or TRBV12-4 to TRBJ1-5, with a tentative D call TRBD1 (5 bases). The CDR3 sequence is 14 residues long. Trimming shortened V by 6 bases and J by 2 bases, and 11 bases separated the two germline ends. CDR3 protein: CASSYQGRNQPQHF. The CDR3 nucleotides are TGTGCCAGCAGCTACCAGGGTCGCAATCAGCCCCAGCATTTT.

This clonotype came up a few times. The rearrangement joins TRBV7-9 to TRBJ2-5, with D perhaps given as TRBD1 or TRBD2 (6 bases each). The CDR3 length is 14 residues. V was trimmed by 6 bases and J by 5 bases, leaving 16 bases between them. Looked up from germline, CDR1 is SEHNR and CDR2 is FQNEAQ (reference sequence). The CDR3 region has the DNA TGTGCCAGCAGACGCGGGGCCCAGGGGGAGACCCAGTACTTC. Protein sequence: CASRRGAQGETQYF.

In this sample, this clonotype turned up a few times. This chain uses TRBV14 with TRBJ2-7; possible D gene TRBD1, 5 bases. V was shortened by 4 bases and J by 6 bases, with 13 bases between the two germline ends. Germline V lookup: CDR1 SGHDN, CDR2 FVKESK. This CDR3 spans 13 amino acids. The CDR3, as DNA: TGTGCCAGCAGCCCAGGGCTGGCGCCCGAGCAGTACGTC. This translates into CASSPGLAPEQYV.

This chain joins TRBV4-3 and TRBJ1-6; weak D call: TRBD1 (5 bases). The length of the CDR3 is 15 residues. Germline lookup yields CDR1 LGHNA and CDR2 YSLEER. The V gene lost 0 bases and the J gene lost 12 bases, with 15 bases spanning the gap. This CDR3 reads CASSQDWGGLLPLHF. DNA for the CDR3: TGCGCCAGCAGCCAAGATTGGGGGGGTCTCTTACCCCTCCACTTT.

This clonotype was seen only a few times. The chain joins TRBV7-2 to TRBJ2-7, with 8 bases aligning to TRBD1. J gave up 4 bases and V 5 bases, and 7 bases lay outside the gene matches. This CDR3 comprises 14 residues. Germline CDR1 is SGHTA and CDR2 is FQGNSA. This CDR3 is CASSARQGWYEQYV. The DNA for the CDR3 is TGTGCCAGCAGCGCAAGACAGGGGTGGTACGAGCAGTACGTC.

A few counts support this clonotype. This chain links TRBV20-1 with TRBJ2-1; TRBD2 might be the D (7 bases). The CDR3 length is 15 residues. V lost 0 bases to trimming and J lost 6 bases, with 15 bases between them. Germline-derived CDR1 and CDR2 are DFQATT and SNEGSKA (reference sequence). In nucleotides, the CDR3 is TGCAGTGCTAGAGATCTCGCGGGGGCTTCCAATGAGCAGTTCTTC. It specifies CSARDLAGASNEQFF.

This clonotype appeared a few times. DNA for the CDR3: TGCGCCAGCAGCTTGGGACAGGGCAGAGCCTACGAGCAGTACGTC. Translation gives CASSLGQGRAYEQYV. V usage is TRBV5-1 and J usage is TRBJ2-7, with 7 nucleotides matching TRBD1. This CDR3 is built from 15 residues. CDR1 SGHRS and CDR2 YFSETQ come from the germline V gene. V shed 0 bases, J shed 2 bases, and the junction held 5 bases outside the gene matches.

There are a few counts of this clonotype. The gene calls are TRBV4-3 and TRBJ1-5; possible D gene TRBD1, 6 bases. CDR3 size: 15 residues. Trimming cost V 0 bases and J 7 bases, with 13 bases left between them. CDR1 is LGHNA and CDR2 is YSLEER in the germline V gene. The CDR3 sequence is CASSQEHRAGQPQHF. The CDR3 coding sequence is TGCGCCAGCAGCCAAGAACACAGGGCAGGCCAGCCCCAGCATTTT.

This chain uses TRBV24-1 with TRBJ2-2; 9 positions match TRBD1. The CDR3 has 16 residues. The germline V gene encodes CDR1 KGHDR and CDR2 SFDVKD. Trimming at V came to 3 bases and at J to 5 bases, leaving 6 bases not matched to a gene. This CDR3 is CATSDSRDRVTGELFF. For the CDR3, the DNA is TGTGCCACCAGTGATAGCCGGGACAGGGTTACCGGGGAGCTGTTTTTT.

Ten or more counts support this clonotype. The CDR3 DNA follows: TGTGCCAGCAGCCCAGAGACAGGGGGAGTGGGCGAGCAGTACTTC. Protein product: CASSPETGGVGEQYF. The chain links TRBV4-2 to TRBJ2-7; 9 bases fit TRBD1. CDR3 length: 15 residues. Germline V gene sequence: CDR1 LGHNA, CDR2 YNFKEQ. The J segment lost 6 bases and the V segment lost 4 bases, leaving 10 bases of the junction unmatched.

This chain connects TRBV20-1 to TRBJ1-6; D is uncertain. This CDR3 is built from 14 residues. Germline V lookup: CDR1 DFQATT, CDR2 SNEGSKA (reference sequence). Between the trimmed V and J ends, which lost 3 bases and 5 bases, there was a span of 11 bases. CDR3 coding DNA: TGCAGTGCTAGGAAGCCCCGGGATAATTCACCCCTCCACTTT. The encoded protein is CSARKPRDNSPLHF.

The V and J genes are TRBV2 and TRBJ2-4; D unresolved. The CDR3 loop spans 14 amino acids. Germline values: CDR1 SNHLY, CDR2 FYNNEI. The ends were cut back, 7 bases at V and 0 bases at J, with 10 bases in the middle. The CDR3 is CASTRSKAKNIQYF. The CDR3, as DNA: TGTGCCAGCACCCGAAGTAAAGCCAAAAACATTCAGTACTTC.

This clonotype turned up a few times. The gene calls are TRBV20-1 and TRBJ2-7; 7 nucleotides line up with TRBD2. The J segment lost 0 bases and the V segment lost 1 base, leaving 0 bases of the junction unmatched. Germline V lookup: CDR1 DFQATT, CDR2 SNEGSKA (reference sequence). CDR3 length equals 13 residues. The DNA for the CDR3 is TGCAGTGCTAGAGGGGACTACTCCTACGAGCAGTACTTC. Its protein is CSARGDYSYEQYF.

This clonotype showed up many times. A read error may produce the germline difference seen at one junction end. CDR3 DNA: TGTGCCAGCACTTTACTAGGTCTCACAGATACGCAGTATTTT. Translation: CASTLLGLTDTQYF. The rearrangement uses TRBV12-3 or TRBV12-4 and TRBJ2-3; possible D gene TRBD2, 5 bases. The CDR3 length is 14 residues.

This chain links TRBV20-1 with TRBJ1-5; D is possibly TRBD1 (5 bases). Trimming cost V 3 bases and J 3 bases, with 9 bases left between them. The germline V gene has CDR1 DFQATT and CDR2 SNEGSKA (reference sequence). This CDR3 is 13 amino acids long. The CDR3 DNA follows: TGCAGTGCTAGGGGGCCGGCCAATCAGCCCCAGCATTTT. Residues: CSARGPANQPQHF.

The V and J genes are TRBV5-5 and TRBJ2-3; D might be TRBD1 (7 bases). The CDR3 is 16 residues long. CDR1 and CDR2 from the germline V gene are SGHKS and YYEKEE (reference sequence). Trimming removed 4 bases from V and 1 base from J, with 16 bases in between. CDR3 region: CASSPSGGLGTDTQYF. DNA for the CDR3: TGTGCCAGCAGCCCCTCAGGGGGGTTGGGCACAGATACGCAGTATTTT.